The source of this TCR beta chain is a study of T cell responses to AZD1222 COVID-19 vaccine. Study-wide findings and caveats: Repertoires in all cases were sampled only once the peak T cell response had passed. Unmutated variant regions reportedly attract nearly half of all spike-specific TCRs. There were vaccine-associated CD4 TCRs across spike, dominant at 160-218 and 743-854.

Assay used: immunoSEQ multiplex PCR; TCRdb lists only in-frame clones, some missing. The data hold 95,000 to 110,000 clones, with approximately 86% observed a single time. This clone was detected a few times. The antigen is unknown. The germline V and J ends were trimmed by 1 base and 9 bases, with 7 bases remaining between them. The CDR3 totals 12 residues. Germline V gene sequence: CDR1 SGHAT, CDR2 FQDESV (reference sequence). The receptor was isolated from an adult who received the MenACWY meningococcal vaccine as a control. The chain links TRBV11-1 to TRBJ2-1; unclear D gene. The source was peripheral blood, collected 28 days after the second dose of the MenACWY control vaccine. CDR3 coding DNA: TGTGCCAGCAGCTTAGGAGGTAGTGAGCAGTTCTTC. Translated, it gives CASSLGGSEQFF. Drawing the rest from reference TRBV11-1 and TRBJ2-1, the complete variable domain is EAEVAQSPRYKITEKSQAVAFWCDPISGHATLYWYRQILGQGPELLVQFQDESVVDDSQLPKDRFSAERLKGVDSTLKIQPAELGDSAMYLCASSLGGSEQFFGPGTRLTVL.